This passage covers 3 T cell receptor beta chains from one sample sequenced in a study of blood T cell repertoires in COVID-19. TCRdb keeps only in-frame clones here, not all; method: immunoSEQ multiplex PCR. The sample lists 200,000 to 250,000 clones, more than 70% occurring once. Sequenced input: PBMCs or T cells enriched from blood (not recorded which). All receptors derive from a man aged 25-45 years with acute COVID-19.

The chain has TRBV5-6 and TRBJ2-3; TRBD1 matches at 7 bases. Trimming removed 4 bases from V and 3 bases from J; junction bases left unmatched: 5. Germline V gene data show CDR1 as SGHDT and CDR2 as YYEEEE. CDR3 length: 14 amino acids. CDR3 nucleotides: TGTGCCAGCAGCGCGACAGGGATTACAGATACGCAGTATTTT. It translates to CASSATGITDTQYF.

This chain links TRBV5-4 with TRBJ2-5; TRBD2 agrees at 11 bases. The CDR3 sequence is 17 residues long. The ends lost 4 bases at V and 1 base at J; junction bases unmatched: 9. Germline CDR1 is SGHNT and CDR2 is YYREEE (reference sequence). The CDR3 region is CASSPRLAGRAQETQYF. In nucleotides, the CDR3 is TGTGCCAGCAGCCCCAGACTAGCGGGGCGAGCCCAAGAGACCCAGTACTTC. The full variable domain, completed using reference TRBV5-4 and TRBJ2-5, is ETGVTQSPTHLIKTRGQQVTLRCSSQSGHNTVSWYQQALGQGPQFIFQYYREEENGRGNFPPRFSGLQFPNYSSELNVNALELDDSALYLCASSPRLAGRAQETQYFGPGTRLLVL.

The chain joins TRBV6-6 to TRBJ2-7; TRBD1 is a possible D gene (7 bases). The germline V gene encodes CDR1 MNHNY and CDR2 SVGAGI (reference sequence). The CDR3 sequence is 15 residues long. Trimming took off 2 bases at V and 1 base at J, with 12 bases between the two ends. CDR3 amino acids: CASSYGAGGSYEQYF. The CDR3 bases are TGTGCCAGCAGTTACGGGGCAGGGGGGTCCTACGAGCAGTACTTC.